The 22 T cell receptor beta chains below come from one sample, sequenced in a study of PD-1 blockade in classical Hodgkin lymphoma. Sequenced by immunoSEQ multiplex PCR; TCRdb stores in-frame clones only, minus some. The sample gives about 21,000 clones, roughly 72% of which show up once; approximately 5.8% is in the top ten. Autologous stem cell transplantation was followed by relapse in every patient, and brentuximab vedotin exposure varied. The source was peripheral blood mononuclear cells (PBMCs), collected at baseline. Receptors were obtained from a human donor with classical Hodgkin lymphoma.

The chain combines TRBV4-3 with TRBJ2-7, with 7 bases identical to TRBD2. The junction had 4 bases not matched to a gene; V was cut back by 0 bases and J by 2 bases. The CDR3 sequence is 15 residues long. Germline CDR1 LGHNA, CDR2 YSLEER. The CDR3 bases are TGCGCCAGCAGCCAAGACGGAGGGAGGGCCTACGAGCAGTACTTC. Translating it yields CASSQDGGRAYEQYF.

J is TRBJ2-1 and V is TRBV6-5; no definite D call. The CDR3 is 13 residues long. V was clipped by 2 bases and J by 7 bases, with 9 bases between them. The V gene's germline CDR1 is MNHEY and CDR2 SVGAGI. CDR3 nucleotide sequence: TGTGCCAGCAGTTACAAGAGACTTAATGAGCAGTTCTTC. Its protein product is CASSYKRLNEQFF.

This clone has a single count. This chain connects TRBV10-3 to TRBJ1-5; D remains ambiguous. The CDR3 has 15 residues. Trimming took 3 bases from V and 9 from J, leaving 18 bases between them. CDR1 ENHRY and CDR2 SYGVKD come from the germline V gene. The CDR3 bases are TGTGCCATCAGTGATTCCAAGGGATTAATAGTGCCCCAGCATTTT. Its translation: CAISDSKGLIVPQHF.

The chain employs TRBV7-9 and TRBJ2-3, with 7 nucleotides matching TRBD2. Germline V gives CDR1 SEHNR, CDR2 FQNEAQ (reference sequence). With 5 bases clipped from V and 3 bases from J, the junction kept 5 bases outside the gene matches. The CDR3 sequence is 14 residues long. DNA of the CDR3: TGTGCCAGCAGCCTCCGGGGGGATACAGATACGCAGTATTTT. Translation gives CASSLRGDTDTQYF.

The chain has TRBV28 and TRBJ2-1; D is unresolved. This CDR3 spans 12 amino acids. Germline V gene data show CDR1 as MDHEN and CDR2 as SYDVKM. V lost 8 bases to trimming and J lost 11 bases, with 16 bases between them. CDR3 nucleotides: TGTGCCAGCGGAACCGAACGAAACAAGCAGTTCTTC. Protein: CASGTERNKQFF.

Here the CDR3 DNA reads TGTGCCAGCTCACCGACAGGTGGAACGAATAATTCACCCCTCCACTTT. As protein: CASSPTGGTNNSPLHF. The rearrangement joins TRBV18 to TRBJ1-6; perhaps TRBD1 as D (6 bases). The CDR3 has 16 amino acids. CDR1 and CDR2 (germline): KGHSH, LQKENI. V lost 3 bases and J 5 bases, leaving 14 bases between the germline ends.

This chain links TRBV28 with TRBJ2-7; D possibly corresponds to TRBD2 (7 bases). This CDR3 is 15 amino acids long. V was clipped by 3 bases and J by 4 bases, with 16 bases between them. The V gene's germline CDR1 is MDHEN and CDR2 SYDVKM. The CDR3 sequence: CASSLGGGLGYEQYF. For the CDR3, the DNA is TGTGCCAGCAGTTTGGGGGGGGGCCTCGGTTACGAGCAGTACTTC.

This clone was picked up one time. The chain carries TRBV5-1 and TRBJ2-1, with 10 nucleotides matching TRBD2. Germline assignment: CDR1 SGHRS and CDR2 YFSETQ. V shed 0 bases and J 1 base; nucleotides not matched to a gene: 7. This CDR3 comprises 18 residues. CDR3 region: CASSLVALAGLSYNEQFF. CDR3 sequence (DNA): TGCGCCAGCAGCTTGGTGGCACTAGCGGGGCTATCCTACAATGAGCAGTTCTTC.

The CDR3 DNA follows: TGTGCCAGCAGTGTGGCATGGAGCTCCTCTTCCTACAATGAGCAGTTCTTC. Protein sequence: CASSVAWSSSSYNEQFF. The chain joins TRBV25-1 to TRBJ2-1; no firm D call. The CDR3 is 17 amino acids. The V end lost 4 bases, the J end lost 1 base, and 17 bases lay between the germline ends. The germline CDR1 and CDR2 sequences are MGHDK and SYGVNS. Full variable domain (remainder filled in from reference TRBV25-1 and TRBJ2-1): EADIYQTPRYLVIGTGKKITLECSQTMGHDKMYWYQQDPGMELHLIHYSYGVNSTEKGDLSSESTVSRIRTEHFPLTLESARPSHTSQYLCASSVAWSSSSYNEQFFGPGTRLTVL.

The chain couples TRBV5-1 to TRBJ2-2; D unclear. Between the trimmed V and J ends, which lost 4 bases and 4 bases, there was a span of 11 bases. The CDR3 runs to 14 residues. Germline V gene sequence: CDR1 SGHRS, CDR2 YFSETQ. This CDR3 is CASSPAGRTGELFF. The CDR3 coding sequence is TGCGCCAGCAGCCCGGCCGGACGCACCGGGGAGCTGTTTTTT.

The rearrangement joins TRBV10-3 to TRBJ1-2; 7 bases align to TRBD1. Trimming cost V 6 bases and J 0 bases; bases outside gene matches: 7. Germline CDR1 reads ENHRY; CDR2 reads SYGVKD. The CDR3 extends over 15 amino acids. DNA of the CDR3: TGTGCCATCAGGAGGACAGGTGCCGCTAACTATGGCTACACCTTC. Encoded protein: CAIRRTGAANYGYTF.

CDR3 residues: CASSAGQGNYGYTF. DNA of the CDR3: TGTGCCAGCAGCGCCGGACAGGGTAACTATGGCTACACCTTC. V and J are TRBV9 and TRBJ1-2; 8 bases are shared with TRBD1. V trimming: 3 bases; J trimming: 1 base; junction bases outside the gene matches: 2. The CDR3 has 14 amino acids. Germline values: CDR1 SGDLS, CDR2 YYNGEE.

This chain connects TRBV10-3 to TRBJ1-6; no reliable D call. CDR1 and CDR2 (germline): ENHRY, SYGVKD. V dropped 0 bases and J dropped 8 bases, with 11 bases sitting between them. The CDR3 runs to 15 residues. In nucleotides, the CDR3 is TGTGCCATCAGTGAGTCGAAGGGAACGGATTCACCCCTCCACTTT. This codes for CAISESKGTDSPLHF.

V usage is TRBV21-1 and J usage is TRBJ2-3. TRBV21-1 is a pseudogene segment. This CDR3 contains 13 residues. The CDR3 coding sequence is TGTGCCAGCAGCAAAGGGATTCGGGACGAATTGTATTTT. It yields the protein CASSKGIRDELYF.

The chain employs TRBV5-5 and TRBJ2-2, with a tentative D call TRBD1 (6 bases). The CDR3 totals 14 residues. Per germline, CDR1 SGHKS and CDR2 YYEKEE (reference sequence). V gave up 4 bases and J gave up 3 bases, with 10 bases separating them. The CDR3 here is CASSPTGHTGELFF. In DNA form, the CDR3 reads TGTGCCAGCAGCCCTACAGGGCACACCGGGGAGCTGTTTTTT.

This clone has a single count. The chain links TRBV6-4 to TRBJ1-3; TRBD1 matches at 9 bases. This CDR3 contains 16 residues. The V gene's germline CDR1 is MRHNA and CDR2 SNTAGT. The V gene end was trimmed by 3 bases and the J gene end by 2 bases; junction bases not matched to a gene: 5. The chain's CDR3 is CASSDYNRGPGNTIYF. CDR3 bases: TGTGCCAGCAGTGATTATAACAGGGGGCCTGGAAACACCATATATTTT.

The chain couples TRBV5-6 to TRBJ2-7; D uncertain. This CDR3 is built from 11 residues. Trimming removed 0 bases from V and 4 bases from J, with 2 bases in between. Germline V CDR1 and CDR2: SGHDT, YYEEEE. CDR3 in amino acids: CASSLGYEQYF. Here the CDR3 DNA reads TGTGCCAGCAGCTTGGGGTACGAGCAGTACTTC.

The table lists this clone with a few counts. The chain links TRBV19 to TRBJ1-5; no clear D gene. The CDR3 totals 12 residues. The V gene lost 5 bases and the J gene lost 4 bases, with 6 bases spanning the gap. The V gene's germline CDR1 is LNHDA and CDR2 SQIVND (reference sequence). This chain's CDR3 is CASSARNQPQHF. CDR3 nucleotide sequence: TGTGCCAGTAGTGCTAGAAATCAGCCCCAGCATTTT. The full variable domain, with the rest looked up from reference TRBV19 and TRBJ1-5, is DGGITQSPKYLFRKEGQNVTLSCEQNLNHDAMYWYRQDPGQGLRLIYYSQIVNDFQKGDIAEGYSVSREKKESFPLTVTSAQKNPTAFYLCASSARNQPQHFGDGTRLSIL.

This chain connects TRBV30 to TRBJ1-2; D is unclear. Germline CDR1 reads GTSNPN; CDR2 reads SVGIG (reference sequence). Trimming shortened V by 1 base and J by 1 base, and 7 bases separated the two germline ends. CDR3 length: 13 residues. The CDR3 DNA sequence: TGTGCCTGGAGTGCACAGAGTAACTATGGCTACACCTTC. As protein: CAWSAQSNYGYTF.

V usage is TRBV28 and J usage is TRBJ1-2; no definite D call. Looked up from germline, CDR1 is MDHEN and CDR2 is SYDVKM. Between the trimmed V and J ends, which lost 2 bases and 8 bases, there was a span of 15 bases. The CDR3 loop spans 14 amino acids. The CDR3 region has the DNA TGTGCCAGCAGTTTACCGGGGAACGGCTTCGGCTACACCTTC. Translating it yields CASSLPGNGFGYTF.

The chain links TRBV6-5 to TRBJ2-7; D is ambiguous. Germline loops: CDR1 MNHEY, CDR2 SVGAGI. Trimming removed 0 bases from V and 3 bases from J, with 9 bases in between. CDR3 length: 14 residues. CDR3 sequence (DNA): TGTGCCAGCAGTTACTCGTCGGCACTCTACGAGCAGTACTTC. Translation: CASSYSSALYEQYF.

The chain carries TRBV6-1 and TRBJ2-7, with 9 bases fitting TRBD2. Germline values: CDR1 MNHNS, CDR2 SASEGT. This CDR3 spans 19 amino acids. The ends lost 4 bases at V and 2 bases at J; junction bases unmatched: 18. This CDR3 reads CASSGRPGLAKGKAYEQYF. CDR3 coding DNA: TGTGCCAGCAGTGGGAGACCGGGACTAGCTAAGGGGAAGGCCTACGAGCAGTACTTC.